The 24 T cell receptor beta chains reported below all come from one sample, sequenced in a study of PD-L1 blockade in urothelial cancer. Only in-frame clones appear in the TCRdb table, and some are missing; sequencing was by immunoSEQ multiplex PCR. The table shows fewer than 45,000 clones, with roughly 78% occurring only once. Sequencing used PBMCs, obtained around atezolizumab (anti-PD-L1) treatment. These receptors originate from a man aged 70 or older with urothelial cancer.

There are a few counts of this clone. The genes are TRBV6-6 and TRBJ2-3; D remains unclear. V was cut by 4 bases and J by 2 bases, with 4 bases left in between. Germline CDR1 reads MNHNY; CDR2 reads SVGAGI (reference sequence). The CDR3 covers 12 residues. The CDR3 here is CASSSPTDTQYF. The CDR3 bases are TGTGCCAGCAGTTCTCCCACAGATACGCAGTATTTT.

The V and J genes are TRBV6-1 and TRBJ2-1; 13 nucleotides agree with TRBD2. The germline gives CDR1 MNHNS, CDR2 SASEGT. V lost 5 bases, J lost 7 bases, and 5 bases stayed unmatched. The CDR3 consists of 15 residues. CDR3 sequence reads: CASSPKTSGRNEQFF. CDR3 in DNA: TGTGCCAGCAGTCCCAAGACTAGCGGGAGGAATGAGCAGTTCTTC.

This clone appeared a single time. The genes are TRBV7-2 and TRBJ2-7; 7 bases line up with TRBD2. Germline CDR1 is SGHTA and CDR2 is FQGNSA. This CDR3 comprises 16 residues. After removal of 3 bases from V and 1 base from J, the junction contained 9 bases not matched to a gene. The CDR3 sequence is CASSLEGGGASYEQYF. The DNA of the CDR3 is TGTGCCAGCAGCTTGGAGGGCGGGGGAGCTTCCTACGAGCAGTACTTC. Full variable domain (remainder filled in from reference TRBV7-2 and TRBJ2-7): GAGVSQSPSNKVTEKGKDVELRCDPISGHTALYWYRQSLGQGLEFLIYFQGNSAPDKSGLPSDRFSAERTGGSVSTLTIQRTQQEDSAVYLCASSLEGGGASYEQYFGPGTRLTVT.

CDR3 DNA sequence: TGTGCCAGCACGGTGGGAGGAGGGGACAGGCTCTCCTACGAGCAGTACTTC. Translated, it gives CASTVGGGDRLSYEQYF. The chain couples TRBV2 to TRBJ2-7; 8 bases map to TRBD1. J gave up 0 bases and V 7 bases, and 14 bases lay outside the gene matches. This CDR3 contains 17 residues. The germline V gene has CDR1 SNHLY and CDR2 FYNNEI.

The J gene is TRBJ1-5, the V gene TRBV6-5; TRBD1 agrees at 7 bases. This CDR3 comprises 13 residues. The germline CDR1 and CDR2 sequences are MNHEY and SVGAGI. V gave up 6 bases and J gave up 1 base; unmatched junction bases: 0. This CDR3 is CASRDRSNQPQHF. Here the CDR3 DNA reads TGTGCCAGCAGGGACAGGAGCAATCAGCCCCAGCATTTT.

This clone turned up a few times. This chain joins TRBV2 and TRBJ1-4; no clear D. Trimming took 5 bases from V and 8 from J, leaving 18 bases between them. CDR3 size: 15 residues. The germline CDR1 and CDR2 sequences are SNHLY and FYNNEI. CDR3 coding DNA: TGTGCCAGCAGTCCCCCTGCGGAGGGAGGGGAAAAACTGTTTTTT. Protein product: CASSPPAEGGEKLFF.

This clone turned up a few times. DNA of the CDR3: TGTGCCAGCAGCTTCGGACAGGGAAGGGGAGACTATGGCTACACCTTC. Translation: CASSFGQGRGDYGYTF. The genes are TRBV11-1 and TRBJ1-2; 8 positions match TRBD1. Germline V gene data show CDR1 as SGHAT and CDR2 as FQDESV (reference sequence). Trimming cost V 3 bases and J 3 bases; bases outside gene matches: 9. The CDR3 length is 16 residues.

A single count supports this clone. This chain joins TRBV18 and TRBJ2-1; D perhaps matches TRBD1 (5 bases). The CDR3 extends over 14 amino acids. CDR1 is KGHSH, CDR2 LQKENI, per germline. V lost 2 bases to trimming and J lost 7 bases, with 12 bases between them. CDR3 sequence: CASSPVVQGNEQFF. The CDR3 DNA is TGTGCCAGCTCACCAGTTGTTCAGGGTAATGAGCAGTTCTTC.

In this sample, this clone is medium-sized. The rearrangement joins TRBV19 to TRBJ1-2; no firm D call. Per the germline V gene, CDR1 is LNHDA and CDR2 is SQIVND (reference sequence). The CDR3 runs to 14 residues. Trimming pared 5 bases from V and 2 bases from J, leaving 12 bases between. In DNA form, the CDR3 reads TGTGCCAGTAGTCAGATCCAGGTCAACTATGGCTACACCTTC. Amino acid sequence: CASSQIQVNYGYTF. The full variable domain, completed using reference TRBV19 and TRBJ1-2, is DGGITQSPKYLFRKEGQNVTLSCEQNLNHDAMYWYRQDPGQGLRLIYYSQIVNDFQKGDIAEGYSVSREKKESFPLTVTSAQKNPTAFYLCASSQIQVNYGYTFGSGTRLTVV.

The CDR3 nucleotides read TGTGCCACCAGCAGAGATGGCGGGCTCGCCTACGAGCAGTACTTC. Translation: CATSRDGGLAYEQYF. The V and J genes are TRBV15 and TRBJ2-7; tentatively, D is TRBD2 (5 bases). The CDR3 has 15 residues. Germline CDR1 LNHNV, CDR2 YYDKDF (reference sequence). Trimming removed 0 bases at V and 2 bases at J, with 11 bases between.

This chain uses TRBV7-8 with TRBJ1-5; tentative D call: TRBD1 (5 bases). The CDR3 sequence is 17 residues long. Between the trimmed V and J ends, which lost 5 bases and 0 bases, there was a span of 17 bases. Germline V gene sequence: CDR1 SGHVS, CDR2 FQNEAQ. CDR3 amino acids: CASSRGHDAYSNQPQHF. For the CDR3, the DNA is TGTGCCAGCAGCCGCGGACACGATGCTTATAGCAATCAGCCCCAGCATTTT.

The rearrangement uses TRBV4-2 and TRBJ2-1; D remains ambiguous. The CDR3 sequence is 11 residues long. V lost 5 bases to trimming and J lost 8 bases, with 7 bases between them. The germline gives CDR1 LGHNA, CDR2 YNFKEQ. The CDR3 nucleotides read TGTGCCAGCAGCGCCCGAGATGAGCAGTTCTTC. This gives the protein CASSARDEQFF.

V and J are TRBV4-3 and TRBJ2-2; unclear D gene. In germline, CDR1 is LGHNA, CDR2 YSLEER. Trimming stripped 0 bases from V and 1 base from J, with 6 bases between. The CDR3 is 15 amino acids. The CDR3 coding sequence is TGCGCCAGCAGCCAAGATCCTTTGAACACCGGGGAGCTGTTTTTT. Protein: CASSQDPLNTGELFF.

This chain uses TRBV5-4 with TRBJ2-2; tentatively, D is TRBD1 (5 bases). V was cut by 4 bases and J by 7 bases, with 14 bases left in between. Germline V gives CDR1 SGHNT, CDR2 YYREEE (reference sequence). This CDR3 has 14 amino acids. The CDR3 sequence: CASSAVQGVGELFF. Here the CDR3 DNA reads TGTGCCAGCAGCGCAGTTCAGGGTGTCGGGGAGCTGTTTTTT.

The genes are TRBV5-4 and TRBJ1-2; 9 positions match TRBD1. The CDR3 runs 12 residues. In germline, CDR1 is SGHNT, CDR2 YYREEE (reference sequence). The V and J ends lost 4 bases and 8 bases, in that order; junction bases with no gene match: 3. Here the CDR3 reads CASSLGQGGYTF. In nucleotides, the CDR3 is TGTGCCAGCAGCCTCGGACAGGGGGGCTACACCTTC.

This clone has a single count. The J gene is TRBJ2-6, the V gene TRBV27, with 8 bases aligning to TRBD1. J was trimmed by 0 bases and V by 3 bases; bases with no gene match: 4. The CDR3 is 17 residues long. Germline-derived CDR1 and CDR2 are MNHEY and SMNVEV (reference sequence). The CDR3 loop is CASSFRTGNSGANVLTF. The CDR3 region has the DNA TGTGCCAGCAGTTTTAGGACAGGGAACTCTGGGGCCAACGTCCTGACTTTC.

The genes are TRBV18 and TRBJ2-5, with a tentative D call TRBD1 (5 bases). Per the germline V gene, CDR1 is KGHSH and CDR2 is LQKENI. The CDR3 has 15 amino acids. The ends were cut back, 4 bases at V and 1 base at J, with 13 bases in the middle. CDR3 amino acids: CASSLTRQLQETQYF. The CDR3 DNA reads TGTGCCAGCTCACTTACCCGACAGCTCCAAGAGACCCAGTACTTC.

The chain has TRBV28 and TRBJ1-1, with D possibly TRBD1 on 6 matching bases. The V gene's germline CDR1 is MDHEN and CDR2 SYDVKM. V was trimmed by 5 bases and J by 0 bases, leaving 10 bases between them. The CDR3 is 14 amino acids. CDR3 in amino acids: CASSTRQVNTEAFF. The CDR3 bases are TGTGCCAGCAGTACACGACAGGTGAACACTGAAGCTTTCTTT.

The chain joins TRBV5-1 to TRBJ1-1; no reliable D call. Germline V gene data show CDR1 as SGHRS and CDR2 as YFSETQ. This CDR3 spans 13 amino acids. Between the trimmed V and J ends, which lost 4 bases and 3 bases, there was a span of 10 bases. The CDR3 reads CASSLRADTEAFF. CDR3 DNA sequence: TGCGCCAGCAGCCTGAGGGCGGACACTGAAGCTTTCTTT.

With respect to this clone: The sample carries other DNA sequences with the same CDR3. The gene calls are TRBV5-1 and TRBJ2-7; 8 nucleotides agree with TRBD1. CDR1 and CDR2 from the germline V gene are SGHRS and YFSETQ. J was trimmed by 6 bases and V by 2 bases; bases with no gene match: 1. CDR3 size: 12 residues. CDR3 amino acids: CASSLGQGEQYF. CDR3 DNA: TGCGCCAGCAGCTTAGGACAGGGCGAGCAGTACTTC.

V is TRBV9 and J is TRBJ2-2; D gene uncertain. V shed 0 bases and J shed 3 bases, with 12 bases lying between them. Germline CDR1 SGDLS, CDR2 YYNGEE. The CDR3 has 16 residues. The CDR3: CASSVALFQDTGELFF. CDR3 bases: TGTGCCAGCAGCGTAGCCCTATTCCAGGACACCGGGGAGCTGTTTTTT.

The V and J genes are TRBV5-5 and TRBJ1-5; 7 bases are a match to TRBD1. CDR1 SGHKS and CDR2 YYEKEE come from the germline V gene (reference sequence). The CDR3 extends over 15 amino acids. J gave up 5 bases and V 4 bases, and 9 bases lay outside the gene matches. The CDR3 sequence: CASSPRRGTDQPQHF. CDR3 in DNA: TGTGCCAGCAGCCCCAGGCGCGGGACAGATCAGCCCCAGCATTTT. Combining the CDR3 with reference TRBV5-5 and TRBJ1-5 gives the whole variable domain DAGVTQSPTHLIKTRGQQVTLRCSPISGHKSVSWYQQVLGQGPQFIFQYYEKEERGRGNFPDRFSARQFPNYSSELNVNALLLGDSALYLCASSPRRGTDQPQHFGDGTRLSIL.

The CDR3 is CASSLDGQNEKLFF. The CDR3, as DNA: TGCGCCAGCAGCCTGGATGGACAAAATGAAAAACTGTTTTTT. V gene TRBV5-1 combines with J gene TRBJ1-4; a possible D gene is TRBD1 (5 bases). The CDR3 is 14 amino acids. The V end was cut by 4 bases, the J end by 5 bases, with 12 bases between. From germline, CDR1 is SGHRS and CDR2 YFSETQ.

The V and J genes are TRBV5-1 and TRBJ2-2; 7 positions agree with TRBD2. The CDR3 loop spans 16 amino acids. The V gene end was trimmed by 4 bases and the J gene end by 5 bases; junction bases not matched to a gene: 11. Germline CDR1 SGHRS, CDR2 YFSETQ. CDR3 in DNA: TGCGCCAGCAGCCGGGGGGACGGGCTCGATACCGGGGAGCTGTTTTTT. It specifies CASSRGDGLDTGELFF.